Each of the 17 T cell receptor beta chains below was sequenced from the same sample in a study of control samples from healthy donors and cancer patients. Method: immunoSEQ multiplex PCR; TCRdb's copy keeps in-frame clones and lacks some. This table has roughly 150,000 clones, about 90% appearing once. Material for sequencing was blood. All receptors come from a young man in good health.

The count of this clone is one. V is TRBV5-1 and J is TRBJ2-2; D unclear. V gave up 1 base and J gave up 7 bases, with 8 bases separating them. The germline gives CDR1 SGHRS, CDR2 YFSETQ. The CDR3 is 13 amino acids. In DNA, the CDR3 is TGCGCCAGCAGCTTGTCAATTGACGGGGAGCTGTTTTTT. Protein product: CASSLSIDGELFF.

A note on this clone: The sample contains more than one DNA sequence encoding this CDR3. The chain uses TRBV12-3 or TRBV12-4 and TRBJ2-2; D is perhaps TRBD1 or TRBD2 (5 bases each). V gave up 3 bases and J gave up 7 bases, with 6 bases separating them. The CDR3 has 12 residues. CDR3 coding DNA: TGTGCCAGCAGTTTTGGGGGCGGGGAGCTGTTTTTT. Protein: CASSFGGGELFF.

In DNA, the CDR3 is TGTGCCAGCAGCGTAGAAACAGCCCCCAGGGAGCAGTACTTC. Translating it yields CASSVETAPREQYF. The rearrangement joins TRBV9 to TRBJ2-7; D unclear. Germline V CDR1 and CDR2: SGDLS, YYNGEE. The ends were cut back, 0 bases at V and 7 bases at J, with 14 bases in the middle. The CDR3 has 14 residues.

The chain recombines TRBV15 with TRBJ2-7; 10 bases match TRBD1. Trimming at V came to 9 bases and at J to 7 bases, leaving 9 bases not matched to a gene. This CDR3 is 13 amino acids long. Germline assignment: CDR1 LNHNV and CDR2 YYDKDF (reference sequence). This CDR3 is CATSWGGQGEQYF. The CDR3 DNA is TGTGCCACTTCCTGGGGGGGACAGGGGGAGCAGTACTTC.

The chain carries TRBV30 and TRBJ1-2; D remains ambiguous. Trimming stripped 4 bases from V and 9 bases from J, with 21 bases between. CDR3 length: 14 amino acids. In germline, CDR1 is GTSNPN, CDR2 SVGIG (reference sequence). The chain's CDR3 is CAWTESLSSVSYTF. CDR3 coding DNA: TGTGCCTGGACTGAATCGCTTTCGAGTGTTAGCTACACCTTC.

V and J are TRBV7-2 and TRBJ2-3; D is undetermined. Trimming took off 3 bases at V and 4 bases at J, with 14 bases between the two ends. Germline-derived CDR1 and CDR2 are SGHTA and FQGNSA. The CDR3 has 15 residues. CDR3 loop: CASSFQGLSPDTQYF. The CDR3 nucleotides are TGTGCCAGCAGCTTTCAAGGCTTATCCCCAGATACGCAGTATTTT.

The V and J genes are TRBV7-9 and TRBJ2-1; 10 bases map to TRBD2. The V gene's germline CDR1 is SEHNR and CDR2 FQNEAQ (reference sequence). With V trimmed by 1 base and J by 8 bases, 8 bases remained unmatched. This CDR3 region has 16 residues. CDR3 coding DNA: TGTGCCAGCAGCTTAGGGGATAGCGGGGGGCCGTATGAGCAGTTCTTC. Its protein product is CASSLGDSGGPYEQFF.

In its sample, this clone was seen a few times. J is TRBJ2-2 and V is TRBV6-2 or TRBV6-3; D not certain. The CDR3 has 14 amino acids. Trimming took 0 bases from V and 3 from J, leaving 5 bases between them. Germline V gives CDR1 MNHEY, CDR2 SVGEGT. The CDR3 sequence: CASSYSLDTGELFF. The CDR3 DNA follows: TGTGCCAGCAGTTACTCCTTAGACACCGGGGAGCTGTTTTTT.

Only a few counts were recorded for this clone. V and J are TRBV9 and TRBJ2-1; TRBD2 matches 9 bases. The CDR3 loop spans 16 amino acids. V was clipped by 4 bases and J by 4 bases; unmatched bases: 9. Per the germline V gene, CDR1 is SGDLS and CDR2 is YYNGEE. The CDR3 here is CASSSTSSGTYNEQFF. The CDR3 bases are TGTGCCAGCAGCTCAACCTCTAGCGGGACATACAATGAGCAGTTCTTC.

V usage is TRBV28 and J usage is TRBJ2-3; D unresolved. Looked up from germline, CDR1 is MDHEN and CDR2 is SYDVKM. Trimming cost V 7 bases and J 0 bases, with 8 bases left between them. The CDR3 sequence is 13 residues long. CDR3 sequence: CASTIASTDTQYF. The CDR3, as DNA: TGTGCCAGCACAATAGCCAGCACAGATACGCAGTATTTT.

The genes are TRBV4-2 and TRBJ2-5; D not resolved. The V and J ends lost 1 base and 2 bases respectively, with 11 bases between them. The germline V gene has CDR1 LGHNA and CDR2 YNFKEQ. CDR3 length equals 15 residues. Here the CDR3 reads CASSQALAVQETQYF. The DNA for the CDR3 is TGTGCCAGCAGCCAAGCCTTGGCGGTGCAAGAGACCCAGTACTTC.

The genes are TRBV19 and TRBJ1-5; 7 bases are shared with TRBD1. The germline V gene has CDR1 LNHDA and CDR2 SQIVND (reference sequence). The CDR3 is 13 residues long. J gave up 4 bases and V 5 bases, and 2 bases lay outside the gene matches. Here the CDR3 reads CASSGTDNQPQHF. The CDR3 DNA reads TGTGCCAGTAGTGGGACAGATAATCAGCCCCAGCATTTT.

The chain is built from TRBV11-1 and TRBJ2-3, with D possibly TRBD1 on 6 matching bases. CDR3 length: 13 residues. The germline V and J ends were trimmed by 4 bases and 5 bases, with 10 bases remaining between them. Germline V lookup: CDR1 SGHAT, CDR2 FQDESV (reference sequence). CDR3: CASSSSRGDTQYF. CDR3 DNA: TGTGCCAGCAGCTCTTCCAGGGGAGATACGCAGTATTTT.

This chain connects TRBV4-2 to TRBJ2-2; no firm D call. The germline V gene encodes CDR1 LGHNA and CDR2 YNFKEQ. The CDR3 totals 13 residues. V was shortened by 1 base and J by 3 bases, with 3 bases between the two germline ends. In DNA form, the CDR3 reads TGTGCCAGCAGCCAAGTTGACACCGGGGAGCTGTTTTTT. Amino acid sequence: CASSQVDTGELFF.

The chain couples TRBV3-1 (or the pseudogene TRBV3-2) to TRBJ2-1; 7 bases match TRBD2. J lost 7 bases, V lost 1 base, and 4 bases had no gene match. The CDR3 spans 14 residues. The germline gives CDR1 LGHDT, CDR2 YNNKEL (reference sequence). The CDR3 region is CASSQAGGRNEQFF. The DNA of the CDR3 is TGTGCCAGCAGCCAAGCGGGGGGAAGGAATGAGCAGTTCTTC.

The rearrangement joins TRBV11-3 to TRBJ2-5; either TRBD1 or TRBD2 may supply D (5 bases each). The CDR3 is 14 residues long. V was shortened by 5 bases and J by 1 base, with 11 bases between the two germline ends. Germline V gene lookup returns CDR1 SGHNT and CDR2 YENEEA. For the CDR3, the DNA is TGTGCCAGCAGCGTCGGGGCCGGCCAAGAGACCCAGTACTTC. This encodes CASSVGAGQETQYF.

The rearrangement links TRBV5-1 to TRBJ2-1, with 8 bases that match TRBD1. In germline, CDR1 is SGHRS, CDR2 YFSETQ. The junction had 15 bases not matched to a gene; V was cut back by 4 bases and J by 6 bases. This CDR3 comprises 17 residues. Here the CDR3 DNA reads TGCGCCAGCAGCCACTCGGCAGGGGGCTATGGCCCCAATGAGCAGTTCTTC. It encodes CASSHSAGGYGPNEQFF.